The source of this T cell receptor (beta chain) is a study of tumor-infiltrating lymphocytes in localized non-small cell lung cancer (dated by TCRdb to about 2021). In the study overall: Several histologies were represented in the cohort, which also included both smokers and never-smokers as well as patients whose samples were collected after neoadjuvant chemotherapy. For roughly 55 patients, immunoSEQ T-cell fraction was compared between paired tumor and uninvolved lung. In total, the ICON cohort was made up of around 140 surgical patients who had localized non-small cell lung cancer and whose tumors were resected. Each patient contributed resected tumor tissue and uninvolved lung tissue from the same patient, described as non-adjacent to the tumor. The same patients underwent several integrated assays, with TCR sequencing performed together with flow cytometry, multiplex immunofluorescence, RNA-seq, exome sequencing and proteomics.

TCR sequencing with the immunoSEQ assay provided the T-cell fraction in tumor and uninvolved lung tissue. The paper's processing steps were these. In the survival analysis, patients were divided into a high T-cell fraction group (upper tertile) and a low T-cell fraction group (lower two tertiles), and the two groups were compared using a log-rank test. A signed-rank test was used to test paired tumor versus uninvolved lung differences in T-cell fraction. TCRdb retrieved this table from immuneACCESS and kept in-frame rearrangements only. Not all clones are present; in checked studies, unresolved V genes account for under half, and no reason is known for the remainder. V and J calls and clone size are as listed in that table; D and trimming were resolved from the DNA. The sample table records tens of thousands of clones; roughly two thirds of these occur just once. Around 5% of the sample is held by the ten biggest clonotypes.

As for this clone: Its specific antigen is unknown. Base qualities are missing; no much larger clone stands one base away.

What the research found in general, with its limitations: The TCR-derived T-cell fraction showed no difference between the flow cytometry-defined immunotypes IM1 (good prognosis) and IM2 (poor prognosis). Because assay coverage varied across patients depending on available tissue quantity, TCR sequencing was performed for only a subset of the cohort. Recurrence-free survival showed no association with tumor T-cell fraction from TCR sequencing (p = 0.61). Because different pieces of the same tissue were used for different assays, technical variation could not be separated from intratumor heterogeneity. Higher T cell infiltration in tumors than in uninvolved lung tissue was supported by TCRbeta sequencing, consistent with immunofluorescence CD3 counts.

ICON enrollment began in early 2016, and the last patient was enrolled in 2018. In a subcohort of approximately 76 patients, fresh tumor and matched uninvolved tissue were collected for in-depth immune analyses, with TCR sequencing among those analyses. DNA isolated from bulk tissue, without cell sorting, was used for TCR sequencing. Specimen: lung tumor tissue. This receptor was taken from a human donor with non-small cell lung cancer.

CDR3 loop: CATSRGYRGGQETQYF. The sequenced DNA: TGTGCCACCAGCAGAGGCTACAGGGGTGGCCAAGAGACCCAGTACTTC. The chain links TRBV15 with TRBJ2-5; TRBD1 matches 7 bases in the middle. The germline V gene (reference sequence) gives CDR1 as LNHNV and CDR2 as YYDKDF. From V the trimming removes 1 base and from J it removes 1 base, while the gene matches leave 6 bases of the junction unaccounted for. Taken from cysteine to phenylalanine, the CDR3 has 16 residues. Only the CDR3 DNA is retained, 48 bases long and in frame from the first base. Beyond the CDR3, the reference TRBV15 and TRBJ2-5 genes provide the residues; the full variable domain reads: DAMVIQNPRYQVTQFGKPVTLSCSQTLNHNVMYWYQQKSSQAPKLLFHYYDKDFNNEADTPDNFQSRRPNTSFCFLDIRSPGLGDTAMYLCATSRGYRGGQETQYFGPGTRLLVL.